This T cell receptor (beta chain) was obtained from a study of blood T cell repertoires in COVID-19 (dated by TCRdb to between 2020 and 2021). Regarding the complete study: Samples from collaborators originated in the United States, Italy and Spain and spanned both the acute and convalescent phases of COVID-19. The prospective study material was composed of cDNA or gDNA derived from T cells, B-cell-depleted T cells, or PBMCs. Subjects who had been exposed to COVID-19, were actively infected with it, or had recovered from it provided the deeply sampled blood TCRbeta repertoires that made up the dataset. A freely available public database, intended as a resource for researchers studying the immune response to SARS-CoV-2, is where the repertoires were released. The samples were drawn from two sources: the first 160 participants of the ongoing ImmuneRACE study, and over 950 subjects contributed by 6 global collaborators. The sample metadata nearly always contained a de-identified subject ID, COVID-19 status, age in years and sex. Where available, HLA class I and class II types were obtained from metadata supplied by the sample provider rather than from assay-based typing. On the study overall, not on this receptor specifically: How much clinical and demographic metadata was included differed by source and by participant, and the metadata was provided uncurated.

TCRbeta CDR3 regions were amplified from genomic DNA using the immunoSEQ Assay, a bias-controlled multiplex PCR. Turning to the authors' computational methods: Nucleated cell counts per sample were estimated from amplification of reference gene primers within the assay. Sequence reads were collapsed and filtered to measure the absolute abundance of every unique TCRbeta CDR3 rearrangement. Productive Simpson clonality was computed per sample as the square root of Simpson's diversity index over productive rearrangements. TCRdb retrieved this table from immuneACCESS and kept in-frame rearrangements only. Not all clones are present; in checked studies, unresolved V genes account for under half, and no reason is known for the remainder. V and J calls and clone size are those listed in that table; D and trimming were worked out from the DNA. The table for this sample lists a few hundred thousand clones; around 80% of them were counted only once. Around 4.7% of the sample is in the top ten clones.

In the prospective study, participants were roughly 18 to 100 years old, resided in fewer than 25 geographic areas of the United States, and were enrolled through a virtual design. To assign participants to cohorts, the prospective study relied on clinical history that participants themselves reported in a screening survey and a study questionnaire. In the prospective study, whole blood, serum and a nasopharyngeal or oropharyngeal swab were collected from each participant by mobile phlebotomists. Participants in the prospective study had the option to provide additional blood draws and questionnaires over an approximately 2-month period. Prospective study blood samples were shipped either frozen or at room temperature before DNA extraction. Concerning this clone: It lacks a known antigen. No base qualities exist here, and no much larger clone lies one base off it.

The specimen was PBMCs or T cells enriched from blood (not recorded which). The clonotype comes from a man aged 30 to 45 with acute COVID-19.

The CDR3 region: CASSRLLPHRGTNEKLFF. In nucleotides, the sequence is TGTGCCAGCAGTCGTCTCCTCCCCCACAGGGGCACTAATGAAAAACTGTTTTTT. The rearranged chain carries TRBV2 and TRBJ1-4; TRBD1 lines up with 7 middle nucleotides. For CDR1 and CDR2, the germline V gene lists SNHLY and FYNNEI. Reading from cysteine to phenylalanine, the CDR3 counts 18 amino acids. Left in the record is the CDR3 DNA by itself, 54 bases read in frame from the first base. Germline trimming: 5 bases from V, 2 bases from J; junction bases outside gene matches: 14.